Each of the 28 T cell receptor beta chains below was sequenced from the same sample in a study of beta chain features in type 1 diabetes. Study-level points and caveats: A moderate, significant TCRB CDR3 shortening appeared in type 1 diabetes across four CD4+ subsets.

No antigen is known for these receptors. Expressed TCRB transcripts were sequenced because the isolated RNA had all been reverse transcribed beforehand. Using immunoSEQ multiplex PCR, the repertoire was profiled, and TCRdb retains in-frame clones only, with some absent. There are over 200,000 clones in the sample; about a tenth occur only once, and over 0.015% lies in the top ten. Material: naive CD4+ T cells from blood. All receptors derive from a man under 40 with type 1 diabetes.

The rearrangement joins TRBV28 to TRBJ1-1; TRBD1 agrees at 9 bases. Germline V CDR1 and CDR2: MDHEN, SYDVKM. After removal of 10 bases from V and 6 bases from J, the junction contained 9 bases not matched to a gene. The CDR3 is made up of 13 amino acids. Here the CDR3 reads CAISGTGSAEAFF. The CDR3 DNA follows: TGTGCCATCTCCGGGACAGGGAGCGCTGAAGCTTTCTTT.

The CDR3 loop is CASSQDTSGGYEQYF. The CDR3 coding sequence is TGTGCCAGCAGCCAAGATACGAGCGGGGGCTACGAGCAGTACTTC. The chain is built from TRBV4-2 and TRBJ2-7, with 8 bases that match TRBD2. The CDR3 has 15 amino acids. Losses at the gene ends were 0 bases for V and 3 bases for J; bases not matched to a gene: 4. Germline V gene lookup returns CDR1 LGHNA and CDR2 YNFKEQ.

The DNA of the CDR3 is TGCAGCGCCGGAGGACAGGTAAACACTGAAGCTTTCTTT. It yields the protein CSAGGQVNTEAFF. The chain has TRBV29-1 and TRBJ1-1; 7 nucleotides match TRBD1. The V gene's germline CDR1 is SQVTM and CDR2 ANQGSEA. Germline trimming cut 7 bases from V and 2 bases from J; bases unmatched to any gene: 7. This CDR3 has 13 residues.

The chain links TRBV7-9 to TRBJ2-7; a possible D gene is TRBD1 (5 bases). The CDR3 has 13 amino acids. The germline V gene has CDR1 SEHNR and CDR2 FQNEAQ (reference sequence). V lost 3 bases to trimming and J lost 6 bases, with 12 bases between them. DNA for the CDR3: TGTGCCAGCAGCTTTTCAACAGGTCCCGAGCAGTACTTC. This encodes CASSFSTGPEQYF.

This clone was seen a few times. Written as DNA, the CDR3 is TGTGCCATCCAAACGGGAAGCTCCTACGAGCAGTACTTC. The encoded protein is CAIQTGSSYEQYF. J is TRBJ2-7 and V is TRBV10-3, with a tentative D call TRBD2 (5 bases). V was cut by 8 bases and J by 0 bases, with 11 bases left in between. Germline CDR1 is ENHRY and CDR2 is SYGVKD. CDR3 size: 13 residues.

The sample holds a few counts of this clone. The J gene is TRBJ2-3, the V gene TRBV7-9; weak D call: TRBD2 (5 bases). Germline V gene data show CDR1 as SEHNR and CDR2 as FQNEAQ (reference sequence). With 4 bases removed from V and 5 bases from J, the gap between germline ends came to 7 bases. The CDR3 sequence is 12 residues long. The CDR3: CASSYAGDTQYF. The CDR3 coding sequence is TGTGCCAGCAGCTACGCGGGAGATACGCAGTATTTT.

Written as DNA, the CDR3 is TGTGCCAGCAGCCTACGGGACAGGGGTAATTCACCCCTCCACTTT. Its protein is CASSLRDRGNSPLHF. This chain uses TRBV7-3 with TRBJ1-6; the match to TRBD1 covers 10 bases. This CDR3 has 15 residues. The germline V gene has CDR1 SGHTA and CDR2 FQGTGA. J lost 6 bases, V lost 5 bases, and 4 bases had no gene match. Supplemented by reference TRBV7-3 and TRBJ1-6, the full variable domain reads GAGVSQTPSNKVTEKGKYVELRCDPISGHTALYWYRQSLGQGPEFLIYFQGTGAADDSGLPNDRFFAVRPEGSVSTLKIQRTERGDSAVYLCASSLRDRGNSPLHFGNGTRLTVT.

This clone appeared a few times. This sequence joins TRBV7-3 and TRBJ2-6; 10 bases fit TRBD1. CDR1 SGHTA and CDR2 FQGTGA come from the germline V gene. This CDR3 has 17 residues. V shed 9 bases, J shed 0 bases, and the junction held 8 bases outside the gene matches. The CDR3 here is CASGSGQGISGANVLTF. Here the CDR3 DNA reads TGTGCCAGTGGATCGGGACAGGGGATCTCTGGGGCCAACGTCCTGACTTTC.

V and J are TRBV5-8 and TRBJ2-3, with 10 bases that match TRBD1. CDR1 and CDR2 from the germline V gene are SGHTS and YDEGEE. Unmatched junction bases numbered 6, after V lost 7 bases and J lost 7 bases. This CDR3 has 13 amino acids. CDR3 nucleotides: TGTGCCAGCCTTAGGACAGGGGGGAATACGCAGTATTTT. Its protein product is CASLRTGGNTQYF.

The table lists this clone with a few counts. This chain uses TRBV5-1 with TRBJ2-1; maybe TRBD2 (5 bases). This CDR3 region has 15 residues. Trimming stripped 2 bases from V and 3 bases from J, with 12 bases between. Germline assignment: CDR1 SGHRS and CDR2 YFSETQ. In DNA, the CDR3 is TGCGCCAGCAGCTTTAATCTCGGGGTCTACAATGAGCAGTTCTTC. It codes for CASSFNLGVYNEQFF.

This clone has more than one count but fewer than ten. Here the CDR3 DNA reads TGTGCCAGCAGTTCAGCCTCCGGAGCCCCCGATACGCAGTATTTT. This translates into CASSSASGAPDTQYF. The genes are TRBV6-5 and TRBJ2-3; D gene unclear. The CDR3 is 15 residues long. CDR1 and CDR2 (germline): MNHEY, SVGAGI. Trimming took off 4 bases at V and 6 bases at J, with 17 bases between the two ends.

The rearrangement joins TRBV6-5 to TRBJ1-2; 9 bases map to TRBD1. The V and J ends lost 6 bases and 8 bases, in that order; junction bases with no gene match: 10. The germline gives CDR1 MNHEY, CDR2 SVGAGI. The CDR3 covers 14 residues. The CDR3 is CASSLAVGQGGYTF. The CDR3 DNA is TGTGCCAGCAGCTTAGCAGTGGGACAGGGAGGCTACACCTTC.

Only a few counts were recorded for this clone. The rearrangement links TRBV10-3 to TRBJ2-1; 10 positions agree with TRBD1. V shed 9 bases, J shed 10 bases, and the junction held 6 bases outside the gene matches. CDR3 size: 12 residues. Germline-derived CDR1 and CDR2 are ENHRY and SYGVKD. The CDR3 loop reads CAMGQGFREQFF. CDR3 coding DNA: TGTGCCATGGGACAGGGGTTTAGGGAGCAGTTCTTC.

This CDR3 reads CASSSSSDQETQYF. The CDR3 nucleotides are TGTGCCAGCAGTTCTAGCTCAGACCAAGAGACCCAGTACTTC. This chain connects TRBV25-1 to TRBJ2-5; tentatively, D is TRBD2 (5 bases). Per germline, CDR1 MGHDK and CDR2 SYGVNS. V was cut by 5 bases and J by 0 bases, with 10 bases left in between. The CDR3 runs to 14 residues.

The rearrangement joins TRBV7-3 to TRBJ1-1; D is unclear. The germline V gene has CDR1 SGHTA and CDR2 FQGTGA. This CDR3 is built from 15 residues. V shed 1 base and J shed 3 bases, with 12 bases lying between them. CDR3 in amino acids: CASSLSADRDTEAFF. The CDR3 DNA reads TGTGCCAGCAGCTTAAGTGCAGACCGGGACACTGAAGCTTTCTTT.

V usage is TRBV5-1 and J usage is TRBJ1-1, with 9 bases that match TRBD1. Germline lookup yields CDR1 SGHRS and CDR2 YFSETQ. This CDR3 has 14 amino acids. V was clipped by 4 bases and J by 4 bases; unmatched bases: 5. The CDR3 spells CASSPGQGTTEAFF. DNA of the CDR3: TGCGCCAGCAGCCCAGGACAGGGGACCACTGAAGCTTTCTTT.

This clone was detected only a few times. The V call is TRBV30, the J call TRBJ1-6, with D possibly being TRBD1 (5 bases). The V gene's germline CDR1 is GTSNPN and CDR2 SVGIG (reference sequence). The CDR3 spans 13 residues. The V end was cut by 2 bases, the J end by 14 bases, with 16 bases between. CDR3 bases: TGTGCCTGGAGTCTCCATTTGACAGTATCCCTCCACTTT. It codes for CAWSLHLTVSLHF.

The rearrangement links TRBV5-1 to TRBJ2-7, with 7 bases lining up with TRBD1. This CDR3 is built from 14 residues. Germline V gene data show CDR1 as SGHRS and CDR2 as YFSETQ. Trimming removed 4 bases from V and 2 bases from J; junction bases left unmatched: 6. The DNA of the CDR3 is TGCGCCAGCAGCCGTGAAGGGGGCCCCTACGAGCAGTACTTC. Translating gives CASSREGGPYEQYF.

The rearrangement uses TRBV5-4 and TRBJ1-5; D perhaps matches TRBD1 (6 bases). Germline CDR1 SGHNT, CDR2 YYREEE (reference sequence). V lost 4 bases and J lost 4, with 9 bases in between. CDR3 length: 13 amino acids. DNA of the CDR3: TGTGCCAGCAGCCTGGACAGTAATCAGCCCCAGCATTTT. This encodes CASSLDSNQPQHF.

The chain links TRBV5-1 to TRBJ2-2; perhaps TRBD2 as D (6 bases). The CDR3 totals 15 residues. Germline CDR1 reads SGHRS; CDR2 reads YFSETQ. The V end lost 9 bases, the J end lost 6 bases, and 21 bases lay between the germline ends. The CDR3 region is CATSGGTFSPGELFF. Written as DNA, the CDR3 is TGCGCCACCTCTGGGGGGACTTTCTCCCCCGGGGAGCTGTTTTTT.

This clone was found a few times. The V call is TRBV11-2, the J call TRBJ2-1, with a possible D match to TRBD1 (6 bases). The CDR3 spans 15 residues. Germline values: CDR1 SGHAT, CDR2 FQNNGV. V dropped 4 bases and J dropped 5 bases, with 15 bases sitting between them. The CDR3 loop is CASSSLGQRNNEQFF. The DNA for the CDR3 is TGTGCCAGCAGCTCGCTGGGACAAAGAAACAATGAGCAGTTCTTC. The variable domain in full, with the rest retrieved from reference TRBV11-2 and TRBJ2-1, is EAGVAQSPRYKIIEKRQSVAFWCNPISGHATLYWYQQILGQGPKLLIQFQNNGVVDDSQLPKDRFSAERLKGVDSTLKIQPAKLEDSAVYLCASSSLGQRNNEQFFGPGTRLTVL.

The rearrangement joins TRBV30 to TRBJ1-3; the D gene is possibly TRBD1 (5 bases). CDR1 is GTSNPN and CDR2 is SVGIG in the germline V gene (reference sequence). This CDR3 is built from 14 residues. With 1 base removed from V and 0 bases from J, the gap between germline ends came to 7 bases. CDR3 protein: CAWSGGHSGNTIYF. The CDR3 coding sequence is TGTGCCTGGAGTGGGGGCCACTCTGGAAACACCATATATTTT.

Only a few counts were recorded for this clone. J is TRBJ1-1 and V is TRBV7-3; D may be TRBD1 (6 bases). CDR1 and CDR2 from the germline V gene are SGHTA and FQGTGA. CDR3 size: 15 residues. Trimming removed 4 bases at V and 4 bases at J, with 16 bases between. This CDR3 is CASSSQQGLRTEAFF. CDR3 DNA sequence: TGTGCCAGCAGCTCCCAACAGGGTCTCCGCACTGAAGCTTTCTTT. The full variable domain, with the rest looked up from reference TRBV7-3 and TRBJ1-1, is GAGVSQTPSNKVTEKGKYVELRCDPISGHTALYWYRQSLGQGPEFLIYFQGTGAADDSGLPNDRFFAVRPEGSVSTLKIQRTERGDSAVYLCASSSQQGLRTEAFFGQGTRLTVV.

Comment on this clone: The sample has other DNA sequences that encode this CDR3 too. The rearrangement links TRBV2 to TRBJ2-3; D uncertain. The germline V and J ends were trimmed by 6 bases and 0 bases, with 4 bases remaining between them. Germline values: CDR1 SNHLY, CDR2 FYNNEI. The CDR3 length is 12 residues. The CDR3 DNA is TGTGCCAGCAGCTACAGCACAGATACGCAGTATTTT. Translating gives CASSYSTDTQYF.

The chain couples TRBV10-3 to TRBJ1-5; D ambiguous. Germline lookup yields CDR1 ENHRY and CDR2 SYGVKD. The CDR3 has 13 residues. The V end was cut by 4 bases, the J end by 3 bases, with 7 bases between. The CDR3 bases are TGTGCCATCAGTGTCCAGGTCAATCAGCCCCAGCATTTT. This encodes CAISVQVNQPQHF.

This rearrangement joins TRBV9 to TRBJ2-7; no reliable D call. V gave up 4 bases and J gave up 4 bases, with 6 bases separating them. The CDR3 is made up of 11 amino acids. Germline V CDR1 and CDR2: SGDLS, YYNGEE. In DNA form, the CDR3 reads TGTGCCAGCAGCTCACAATACGAGCAGTACTTC. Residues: CASSSQYEQYF. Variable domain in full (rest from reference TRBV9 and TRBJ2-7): DSGVTQTPKHLITATGQRVTLRCSPRSGDLSVYWYQQSLDQGLQFLIQYYNGEERAKGNILERFSAQQFPDLHSELNLSSLELGDSALYFCASSSQYEQYFGPGTRLTVT.

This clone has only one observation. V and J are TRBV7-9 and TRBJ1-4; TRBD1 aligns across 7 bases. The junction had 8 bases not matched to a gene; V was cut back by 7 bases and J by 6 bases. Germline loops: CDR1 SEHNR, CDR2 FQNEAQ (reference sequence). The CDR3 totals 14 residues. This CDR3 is CASIRQGIDEKLFF. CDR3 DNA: TGTGCCAGCATCCGACAGGGAATAGATGAAAAACTGTTTTTT.

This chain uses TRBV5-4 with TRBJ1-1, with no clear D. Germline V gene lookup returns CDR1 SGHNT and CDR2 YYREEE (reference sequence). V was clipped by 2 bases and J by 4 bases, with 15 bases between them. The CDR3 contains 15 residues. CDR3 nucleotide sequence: TGTGCCAGCAGCTTCCCTGCGGATCCTCTCACTGAAGCTTTCTTT. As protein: CASSFPADPLTEAFF. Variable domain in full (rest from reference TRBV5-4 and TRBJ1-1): ETGVTQSPTHLIKTRGQQVTLRCSSQSGHNTVSWYQQALGQGPQFIFQYYREEENGRGNFPPRFSGLQFPNYSSELNVNALELDDSALYLCASSFPADPLTEAFFGQGTRLTVV.